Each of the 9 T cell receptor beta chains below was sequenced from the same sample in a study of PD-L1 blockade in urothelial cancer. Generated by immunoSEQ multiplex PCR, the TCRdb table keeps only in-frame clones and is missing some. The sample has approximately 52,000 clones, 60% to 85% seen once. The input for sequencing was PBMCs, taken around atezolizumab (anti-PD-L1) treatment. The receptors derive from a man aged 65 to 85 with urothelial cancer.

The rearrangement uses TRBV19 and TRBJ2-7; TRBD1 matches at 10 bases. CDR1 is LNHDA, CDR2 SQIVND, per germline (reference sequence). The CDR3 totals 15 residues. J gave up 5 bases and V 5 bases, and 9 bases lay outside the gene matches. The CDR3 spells CASSGATGGVNEQYF. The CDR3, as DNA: TGTGCCAGTAGTGGGGCGACAGGGGGCGTCAACGAGCAGTACTTC.

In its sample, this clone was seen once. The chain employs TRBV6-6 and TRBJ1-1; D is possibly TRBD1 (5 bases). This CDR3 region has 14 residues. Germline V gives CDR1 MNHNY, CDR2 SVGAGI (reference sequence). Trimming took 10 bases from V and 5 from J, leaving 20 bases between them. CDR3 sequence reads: CATQLTTGGTEAFF. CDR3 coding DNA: TGTGCCACCCAACTAACGACGGGGGGAACTGAAGCTTTCTTT.

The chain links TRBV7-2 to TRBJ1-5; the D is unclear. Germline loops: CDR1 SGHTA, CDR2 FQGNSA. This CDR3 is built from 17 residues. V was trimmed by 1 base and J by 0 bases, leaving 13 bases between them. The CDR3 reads CASSLDGRTYSNQPQHF. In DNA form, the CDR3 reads TGTGCCAGCAGCTTAGATGGCAGGACTTATAGCAATCAGCCCCAGCATTTT.

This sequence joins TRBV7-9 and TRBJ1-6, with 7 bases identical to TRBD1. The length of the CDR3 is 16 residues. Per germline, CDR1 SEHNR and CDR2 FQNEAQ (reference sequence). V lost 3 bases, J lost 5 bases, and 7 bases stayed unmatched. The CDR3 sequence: CASSFYRGTDNSPLHF. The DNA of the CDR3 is TGTGCCAGCAGCTTCTACAGGGGAACGGATAATTCACCCCTCCACTTT.

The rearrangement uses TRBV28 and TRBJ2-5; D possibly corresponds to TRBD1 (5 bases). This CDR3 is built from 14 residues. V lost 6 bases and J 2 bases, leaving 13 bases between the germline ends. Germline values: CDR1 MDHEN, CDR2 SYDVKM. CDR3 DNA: TGTGCCAGCAGCAATTACAGGTTGCAAGAGACCCAGTACTTC. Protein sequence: CASSNYRLQETQYF. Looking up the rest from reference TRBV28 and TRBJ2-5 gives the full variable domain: DVKVTQSSRYLVKRTGEKVFLECVQDMDHENMFWYRQDPGLGLRLIYFSYDVKMKEKGDIPEGYSVSREKKERFSLILESASTNQTSMYLCASSNYRLQETQYFGPGTRLLVL.

The CDR3 DNA is TGTGCCAGCAGCTTGGGCCAGGTATCCTACGAGCAGTACTTC. Translation: CASSLGQVSYEQYF. The chain couples TRBV7-9 to TRBJ2-7; no firm D call. This CDR3 is 14 amino acids long. Trimming removed 3 bases at V and 1 base at J, with 10 bases between. Germline V CDR1 and CDR2: SEHNR, FQNEAQ (reference sequence).

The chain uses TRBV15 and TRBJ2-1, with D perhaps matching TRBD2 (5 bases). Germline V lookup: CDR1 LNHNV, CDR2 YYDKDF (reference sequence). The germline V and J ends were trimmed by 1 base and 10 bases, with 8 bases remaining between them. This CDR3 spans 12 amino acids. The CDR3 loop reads CATSRGRGEQFF. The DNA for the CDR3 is TGTGCCACCAGCAGAGGCCGCGGGGAGCAGTTCTTC.

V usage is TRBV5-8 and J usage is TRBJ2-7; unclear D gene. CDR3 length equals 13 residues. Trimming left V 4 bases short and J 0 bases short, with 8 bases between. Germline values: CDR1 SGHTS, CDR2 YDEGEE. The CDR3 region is CASSTYVSYEQYF. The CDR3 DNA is TGTGCCAGCAGCACATATGTCTCCTACGAGCAGTACTTC.

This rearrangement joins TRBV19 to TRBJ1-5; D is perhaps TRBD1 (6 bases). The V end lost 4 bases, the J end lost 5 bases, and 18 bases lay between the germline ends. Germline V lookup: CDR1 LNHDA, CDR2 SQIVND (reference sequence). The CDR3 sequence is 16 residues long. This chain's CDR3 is CASSTIRDTSDQPQHF. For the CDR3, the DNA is TGTGCCAGTAGTACCATCCGGGACACCAGTGATCAGCCCCAGCATTTT.